The clone carrying this T cell receptor (beta chain) was seen only a few times. The data derive from a study of cytomegalovirus exposure and HLA in healthy donors. The CDR3 contains 13 residues. Trimming took 5 bases from V and 4 from J, leaving 12 bases between them. Per the germline V gene, CDR1 is SGHTA and CDR2 is FQGTGA. Generated by immunoSEQ multiplex PCR, the TCRdb table keeps only in-frame clones and is missing some. The sample gives more than 250,000 clones, roughly 90% of which show up once; around 0.84% is in the top ten. The sequence derives from a young woman in good health and CMV-seronegative. Sequenced: PBMCs. The genes are TRBV7-3 and TRBJ2-7; D possibly corresponds to TRBD1 (6 bases). CDR3 nucleotides: TGTGCCAGCAGCCAGGGGATCGAATACGAGCAGTACTTC. It encodes CASSQGIEYEQYF.